This TCR beta chain was sequenced during a study of Graves' ophthalmopathy and Graves' hyperthyroidism. Disease in donors with ophthalmopathy had moderate-to-severe activity, CAS ≥3, NOSPECS ≥4 and under 3 months' duration. Orbital computed tomography, together with clinical symptoms, serum thyroxine, TRAb and thyroid ultrasound, was used for diagnosis. Many counts were recorded for this clonotype. Its antigen remains unidentified. RNA transcripts were the source from which TCR beta CDR3 regions were amplified. The library came from an HTBI-primed first-round RT-PCR and a second-round multiplex PCR. Each CDR3 protein gets one entry after TCRdb re-called the multiplex PCR reads with MiXCR. The profile shows about 150,000 distinct CDR3 sequences, less than 45% of them singletons. Points from the study as a whole: Most thyroid clonotypes with frequency above 0.001 were detected in blood too.

This sequence originates from a middle-aged woman with Graves' ophthalmopathy. The sample was peripheral blood.

The CDR3 is CASSYTPFRQGDTEAFF. Written as DNA, the CDR3 is TGTGCCAGCAGTTACACGCCGTTCCGGCAGGGCGACACTGAAGCTTTCTTT. The chain couples TRBV6-5 to TRBJ1-1; the D gene is possibly TRBD1 (5 bases). CDR1 and CDR2 (germline): MNHEY, SVGAGI. The CDR3 is 17 residues long. The V end was cut by 2 bases, the J end by 3 bases, with 19 bases between.